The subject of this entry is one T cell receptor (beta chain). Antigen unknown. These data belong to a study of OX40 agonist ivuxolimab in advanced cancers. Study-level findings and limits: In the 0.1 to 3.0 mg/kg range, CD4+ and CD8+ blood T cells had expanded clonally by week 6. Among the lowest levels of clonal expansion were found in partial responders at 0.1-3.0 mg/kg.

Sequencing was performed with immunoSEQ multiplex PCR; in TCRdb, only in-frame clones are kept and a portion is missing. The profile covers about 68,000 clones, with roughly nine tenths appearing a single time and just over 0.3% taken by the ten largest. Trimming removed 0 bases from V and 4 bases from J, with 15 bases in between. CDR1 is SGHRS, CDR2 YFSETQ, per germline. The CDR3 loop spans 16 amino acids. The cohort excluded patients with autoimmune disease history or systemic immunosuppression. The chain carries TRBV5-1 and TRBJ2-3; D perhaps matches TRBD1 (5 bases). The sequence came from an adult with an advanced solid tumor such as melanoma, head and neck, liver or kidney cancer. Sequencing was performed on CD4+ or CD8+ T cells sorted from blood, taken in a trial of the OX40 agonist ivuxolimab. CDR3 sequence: CASSLAFSGRADTQYF. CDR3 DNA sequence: TGCGCCAGCAGCTTGGCCTTCTCGGGCAGGGCAGATACGCAGTATTTT.